The clone carrying this T cell receptor (beta chain) was seen a handful of times. An input of about 0.45 to 1 ug of RNA was subjected to reverse transcription using random hexamers. A multiplex approach, immunoSEQ multiplex PCR, amplified TCR beta CDR3 across 54 Vbeta and 13 Jbeta. In TCRdb, the immunoSEQ multiplex PCR reads were re-called with MiXCR into one record per CDR3 protein. The sample yields roughly 180,000 distinct CDR3 sequences, 85% to 95% seen once. J gave up 4 bases and V 8 bases, and 5 bases lay outside the gene matches. This CDR3 contains 12 residues. The germline CDR1 and CDR2 sequences are SQVTM and ANQGSEA. This specimen comes from a study of CD8 T cells in Susac syndrome.

V usage is TRBV29-1 and J usage is TRBJ2-3; 8 bases map to TRBD1. The clonotype comes from a human donor in good health. Material for sequencing was CD4+ T cells from PBMCs. Here the CDR3 DNA reads TGCAGCACCGACAGGGGCTCAGATACGCAGTATTTT. Protein sequence: CSTDRGSDTQYF.